This T cell receptor (beta chain) was profiled in a study of T-cell memory formation after mild COVID-19 (TCRdb year 2021). Context from the whole study: TCR sequence clusters from the two donors were largely donor specific. Longitudinal TCRalpha and TCRbeta repertoire sequencing tracked T-cell clones expanding and contracting after mild COVID-19 in a couple of donors. Two young, previously healthy adult volunteers, one female and one male, were included in the cohort. Points the paper makes about the study in general: Some responding clones were found in pre-infection memory, which suggests that pre-existing cross-reactive memory T cells took part in the SARS-CoV-2 response. Whether the second-wave clones peaking on day 37 were SARS-CoV-2 specific was not confirmed. Clones that contracted from day 15 to 85 showed balanced CD4/CD8 phenotypes, whereas a second wave of clones that expanded from day 15 to 37 leaned towards CD4+. Only two mild cases were covered by the study, and larger cohorts that include severe cases with pre-infection samples were considered necessary. Contracting CD4+ clones appeared mostly in the CM and EM memory subsets, whereas CD8+ clones were enriched in EMRA.

PBMCs were isolated by Ficoll-Paque density gradient centrifugation. TCRdb shows the sequencer as Illumina NovaSeq 6000. TCRalpha and TCRbeta cDNA libraries were constructed by 5'RACE with constant-segment primers, with sample barcodes and unique molecular identifiers being introduced. Trizol reagent was used to extract RNA from every sample. The libraries were amplified in two PCR steps, and the second step added a second sample barcode and Illumina TruSeq adapters. Sequencing of libraries was performed on an Illumina NovaSeq with 2 x 150 bp paired-end reads. The study's own analysis went as follows. Reads were demultiplexed and collapsed into UMI-guided consensus sequences with migec v1.2.7. Using mixcr v2.1.11, the UMI consensuses were aligned to TRA and TRB V and J templates and assembled into clonotypes. A clonotype was counted as expanded or contracted only if both edgeR and NoisET called the change significant, with noise models trained on biological replicates. For edgeR calls, a false discovery rate-adjusted p below 0.01 and a log2 fold-change threshold of 1 were applied. As an exploratory analysis of dynamics, max-normalized trajectories of the 1000 most abundant clonotypes were examined with PCA combined with hierarchical clustering. The CD4 or CD8 phenotype of responding clones was assigned using the separately sequenced CD4+ and CD8+ repertoires. The public reads were run again by TCRdb, first through fastp at Q25 and then through MiXCR, and only productive beta chains were kept. Duplicate CDR3 protein sequences are folded into a single record with the most common DNA and genes. The V and J calls here are based on TCRdb, not the publication. This sample lists some 280,000 distinct CDR3 sequences; around 15% were detected once. Roughly 24% of the sample is in the top ten clones.

The cysteine opens and the phenylalanine closes a CDR3 of 12 amino acids. Only the CDR3 portion is preserved as DNA: 36 bases, with reading frame beginning at the first base. V is cut back by 5 bases and J by 5 bases, with 5 bases in the junction unmatched. CDR1 and CDR2 are read off the germline V gene as SQVTM and ANQGSEA. In regard to this clonotype: The antigen it recognizes is unknown. Base qualities were left out, and no much larger clone turns up one base away.

The V gene is TRBV29-1 and the J gene is TRBJ1-1, with TRBD1 identical over 7 junction bases. The receptor was isolated from a man aged 18 to 30 who had mild COVID-19 (a few samples of this study predate the infection). The sample titles of this study are shuffled in the database, so cell type and time point are left out; the donor was told from shared clones. Specimen: PBMCs or a T cell subset sorted from them (not recorded which). CDR3 sequence: CSVRQGRTEAFF. The DNA sequence is TGCAGCGTTAGACAGGGAAGAACTGAAGCTTTCTTT. Here the CDR3 is joined to the reference TRBV29-1 and TRBJ1-1 genes, and the full variable domain is: SAVISQKPSRDICQRGTSLTIQCQVDSQVTMMFWYRQQPGQSLTLIATANQGSEATYESGFVIDKFPISRPNLTFSTLTVSNMSPEDSSIYLCSVRQGRTEAFFGQGTRLTVV.